These 20 T cell receptor beta chains originate from one sample sequenced in a study of a mutant IDH1 vaccine in newly diagnosed glioma. The time point denotes: week 47, end of study. A 20-mer mutant IDH1 peptide at 300 ug was injected subcutaneously with topical imiquimod. These receptors' targets are unknown. Repertoires were generated with immunoSEQ multiplex PCR, while TCRdb's copy carries only in-frame clones and drops some. Among 50,000 to 65,000 clones, around four fifths were seen once, and the ten largest hold more than 3%. The source material was PBMCs, sampled from a glioma patient whose treatment included an IDH1 peptide vaccine. Every receptor here comes from a woman aged 45 to 65 with glioma.

The rearrangement uses TRBV21-1 and TRBJ2-4; TRBD1, as called in the table, went unchecked against the DNA. TRBV21-1 is designated a pseudogene. This CDR3 is 18 amino acids long. CDR3 DNA sequence: TGTGCCAGCAGGTCCAGGGTCCCGATAATACTAGCCAAAAACATTCAGTACTTC. Residues: CASRSRVPIILAKNIQYF.

The V and J genes are TRBV27 and TRBJ1-1; a possible D gene is TRBD1 (6 bases). Germline values: CDR1 MNHEY, CDR2 SMNVEV (reference sequence). Trimming took 5 bases from V and 9 from J, leaving 10 bases between them. The CDR3 consists of 11 residues. CDR3 sequence: CASSMRGKAFF. For the CDR3, the DNA is TGTGCCAGCAGTATGAGGGGGAAAGCTTTCTTT.

The J gene is TRBJ2-3, the V gene TRBV6-4; 9 bases match TRBD2. CDR3 size: 16 residues. Germline-derived CDR1 and CDR2 are MRHNA and SNTAGT. The J segment lost 10 bases and the V segment lost 2 bases, leaving 13 bases of the junction unmatched. CDR3 coding DNA: TGTGCCAGCAGTGACCCGACTAGCGGTCAAACGTCGGCGCAGTATTTT. This gives the protein CASSDPTSGQTSAQYF.

This clone was seen a few times. The J gene is TRBJ2-3, the V gene TRBV11-3; D is undetermined. V lost 2 bases and J 5 bases, leaving 11 bases between the germline ends. Germline V gene data show CDR1 as SGHNT and CDR2 as YENEEA. CDR3 length: 14 amino acids. This CDR3 reads CASSLYSTGDTQYF. CDR3 sequence (DNA): TGTGCCAGCAGCTTATACTCCACGGGAGATACGCAGTATTTT. Filled out from reference TRBV11-3 and TRBJ2-3, the complete variable domain reads EAGVVQSPRYKIIEKKQPVAFWCNPISGHNTLYWYLQNLGQGPELLIRYENEEAVDDSQLPKDRFSAERLKGVDSTLKIQPAELGDSAVYLCASSLYSTGDTQYFGPGTRLTVL.

The V gene is TRBV25-1, the J gene TRBJ1-2; 7 nucleotides match TRBD1. The CDR3 length is 13 residues. CDR1 MGHDK and CDR2 SYGVNS come from the germline V gene. CDR3 amino acids: CATSGTEQYGYTF. CDR3 in DNA: TGTGCTACAAGTGGGACAGAACAGTATGGCTACACCTTC.

The chain has TRBV6-6 and TRBJ1-5; no clear D gene. Germline-derived CDR1 and CDR2 are MNHNY and SVGAGI (reference sequence). Trimming pared 2 bases from V and 3 bases from J, leaving 5 bases between. The CDR3 is 13 residues long. Here the CDR3 DNA reads TGTGCCAGCAGTTACACGGACAATCAGCCCCAGCATTTT. Its translation: CASSYTDNQPQHF.

The rearrangement joins TRBV25-1 to TRBJ2-7; D is possibly TRBD1 (5 bases). CDR3 size: 13 residues. Per the germline V gene, CDR1 is MGHDK and CDR2 is SYGVNS. V was cut by 4 bases and J by 2 bases, with 9 bases left in between. As DNA, the CDR3 is TGTGCCAGCAGTGCCTCGGACACCTACGAGCAGTACTTC. It encodes CASSASDTYEQYF.

The CDR3 sequence is CASSLTGTSGGDTQYF. In DNA, the CDR3 is TGTGCCAGTAGTCTTACCGGGACTAGCGGGGGGGATACGCAGTATTTT. This chain links TRBV19 with TRBJ2-3; 15 bases align to TRBD2. V dropped 5 bases and J dropped 6; count of bases not matched to a gene: 6. CDR1 LNHDA and CDR2 SQIVND come from the germline V gene (reference sequence). This CDR3 is built from 16 residues.

The rearrangement uses TRBV19 and TRBJ2-2; D not certain. Germline V CDR1 and CDR2: LNHDA, SQIVND (reference sequence). The CDR3 is made up of 16 amino acids. The V end lost 1 base, the J end lost 1 base, and 10 bases lay between the germline ends. The CDR3 protein is CASSIGRVKNTGELFF. CDR3 DNA sequence: TGTGCCAGTAGTATAGGAAGGGTCAAGAACACCGGGGAGCTGTTTTTT.

The chain employs TRBV18 and TRBJ1-2; 9 positions agree with TRBD1. In germline, CDR1 is KGHSH, CDR2 LQKENI. The CDR3 spans 12 residues. The trim removed 3 bases at V and 7 bases at J, leaving 0 bases unmatched. The CDR3 DNA sequence: TGTGCCAGCTCACCGGACAGGGGTGGCTACACCTTC. Translation: CASSPDRGGYTF.

The V call is TRBV2, the J call TRBJ1-1; D unclear. V gave up 2 bases and J gave up 0 bases, with 7 bases separating them. Germline CDR1 reads SNHLY; CDR2 reads FYNNEI. The CDR3 contains 14 residues. In DNA form, the CDR3 reads TGTGCCAGCAGTGAATATGGGGTGAACACTGAAGCTTTCTTT. This codes for CASSEYGVNTEAFF.

This chain uses TRBV11-1 with TRBJ1-2; no clear D gene. The germline V gene encodes CDR1 SGHAT and CDR2 FQDESV (reference sequence). CDR3 length: 12 amino acids. The germline V and J ends were trimmed by 5 bases and 4 bases, with 8 bases remaining between them. The CDR3 here is CASSNVIYGYTF. CDR3 coding DNA: TGTGCCAGCAGCAATGTCATCTATGGCTACACCTTC.

The chain is built from TRBV29-1 and TRBJ2-5; 8 nucleotides align to TRBD2. Germline V gene lookup returns CDR1 SQVTM and CDR2 ANQGSEA. J lost 2 bases, V lost 2 bases, and 4 bases had no gene match. CDR3 size: 14 residues. The CDR3 reads CSVETSGTQETQYF. The CDR3 DNA reads TGCAGCGTTGAAACTAGCGGAACACAAGAGACCCAGTACTTC. The whole variable domain, filled in from reference TRBV29-1 and TRBJ2-5, reads SAVISQKPSRDICQRGTSLTIQCQVDSQVTMMFWYRQQPGQSLTLIATANQGSEATYESGFVIDKFPISRPNLTFSTLTVSNMSPEDSSIYLCSVETSGTQETQYFGPGTRLLVL.

This clone was found once. The J gene is TRBJ1-4, the V gene TRBV6-1, with a tentative D call TRBD1 (5 bases). Germline lookup yields CDR1 MNHNS and CDR2 SASEGT. The CDR3 consists of 15 residues. Trimming left V 8 bases short and J 7 bases short, with 20 bases between. In nucleotides, the CDR3 is TGTGCCAGCGCGGAAATCAGAGGGGCCGGTGAAAAACTGTTTTTT. Protein product: CASAEIRGAGEKLFF.

V gene TRBV5-8 combines with J gene TRBJ2-1, with no clear D. V was pared by 0 bases and J by 6 bases, with 16 bases between. The CDR3 consists of 16 residues. Germline assignment: CDR1 SGHTS and CDR2 YDEGEE. DNA of the CDR3: TGTGCCAGCAGCTTGGAAACGTTCCAGGTGGGCAATGAGCAGTTCTTC. Protein: CASSLETFQVGNEQFF.

The J gene is TRBJ1-2, the V gene TRBV6-6; 7 nucleotides line up with TRBD1. The ends lost 6 bases at V and 0 bases at J; junction bases unmatched: 10. This CDR3 comprises 16 residues. From germline, CDR1 is MNHNY and CDR2 SVGAGI (reference sequence). This CDR3 reads CASRGRDSLANYGYTF. The CDR3 nucleotides are TGTGCCAGCAGGGGTCGGGACAGTTTAGCTAACTATGGCTACACCTTC.

This clone was counted a few times. The chain links TRBV6-5 to TRBJ2-4; D is undetermined. Trimming removed 6 bases from V and 0 bases from J, with 12 bases in between. Germline values: CDR1 MNHEY, CDR2 SVGAGI. The CDR3 sequence is 15 residues long. The CDR3 nucleotides are TGTGCCAGCAGCCCGAAGGCGGTAGCCAAAAACATTCAGTACTTC. Translation gives CASSPKAVAKNIQYF.

The chain recombines TRBV5-4 with TRBJ2-7; TRBD1 agrees at 12 bases. V trimming: 0 bases; J trimming: 6 bases; junction bases outside the gene matches: 4. Germline CDR1 is SGHNT and CDR2 is YYREEE (reference sequence). The CDR3 consists of 15 residues. CDR3 in amino acids: CASSLAGTGGSEQYF. CDR3 in DNA: TGTGCCAGCAGCTTGGCCGGGACAGGGGGCAGCGAGCAGTACTTC.

In this sample, this clone turned up once. Other DNA sequences from this sample encode an identical CDR3 as well. The chain recombines TRBV9 with TRBJ1-5, with D uncertain. The CDR3 loop spans 14 amino acids. Trimming pared 0 bases from V and 1 base from J, leaving 5 bases between. Germline CDR1 reads SGDLS; CDR2 reads YYNGEE. The CDR3 reads CASSVDGSNQPQHF. CDR3 sequence (DNA): TGTGCCAGCAGCGTAGACGGCAGCAATCAGCCCCAGCATTTT.

The sample holds a few counts of this clone. The V and J genes are TRBV19 and TRBJ1-1; D is unresolved. Germline-derived CDR1 and CDR2 are LNHDA and SQIVND (reference sequence). CDR3 length: 13 residues. V dropped 5 bases and J dropped 1 base, with 8 bases sitting between them. CDR3 coding DNA: TGTGCCAGTAGTCCCCGAGAGAACACTGAAGCTTTCTTT. Translated, it gives CASSPRENTEAFF.